The 7 T cell receptor beta chains listed next were all sequenced from one sample in a study of blood T cell repertoires in COVID-19. Sequencing used immunoSEQ multiplex PCR; TCRdb keeps in-frame clones, though not all of them. The sample gives more than 150,000 clones, around nine tenths of which show up once; 2.5% to 3.5% is in the top ten. Sequenced: peripheral blood. These TCRs come from a man between 40 and 49 years old with active or convalescent COVID-19.

This chain links TRBV10-3 with TRBJ1-2; tentatively, D is TRBD1 (6 bases). The V end lost 3 bases, the J end lost 7 bases, and 15 bases lay between the germline ends. The CDR3 is 14 amino acids. CDR1 ENHRY and CDR2 SYGVKD come from the germline V gene. The CDR3 loop is CAISDPTLTGGYTF. CDR3 nucleotide sequence: TGTGCCATCAGTGACCCTACTTTGACAGGTGGCTACACCTTC.

The chain combines TRBV7-8 with TRBJ1-1, with 8 bases fitting TRBD1. CDR1 SGHVS and CDR2 FQNEAQ come from the germline V gene. With 2 bases clipped from V and 3 bases from J, the junction kept 11 bases outside the gene matches. This CDR3 is built from 17 residues. CDR3 sequence: CASSLIGQGKRDTEAFF. In DNA form, the CDR3 reads TGTGCCAGCAGCTTAATTGGACAGGGAAAAAGGGACACTGAAGCTTTCTTT.

The CDR3 DNA reads TGTGCCAGCAGAGCCCGCCGACAGGGGGAAGATACGCAGTATTTT. Its protein product is CASRARRQGEDTQYF. The chain has TRBV2 and TRBJ2-3; TRBD1 agrees at 9 bases. V lost 6 bases to trimming and J lost 5 bases; unmatched junction nucleotides: 9. The germline V gene encodes CDR1 SNHLY and CDR2 FYNNEI. The CDR3 extends over 15 amino acids.

This clone turned up a few times. The rearrangement links TRBV4-2 to TRBJ2-5; TRBD2 aligns across 10 bases. CDR1 and CDR2 (germline): LGHNA, YNFKEQ. The CDR3 contains 18 residues. The junction had 9 bases not matched to a gene; V was cut back by 0 bases and J by 2 bases. The CDR3 DNA follows: TGTGCCAGCAGCCAAGATCTCAGCGGGGGGGCTAGGCAAGAGACCCAGTACTTC. This sequence encodes CASSQDLSGGARQETQYF.

This clone was observed a handful of times. The CDR3 sequence: CASSPLARTPYEQYF. CDR3 DNA sequence: TGTGCCAGCAGCCCGTTGGCCCGGACACCCTACGAGCAGTACTTC. The V gene is TRBV11-2, the J gene TRBJ2-7; a possible D gene is TRBD1 (5 bases). Germline CDR1 reads SGHAT; CDR2 reads FQNNGV. V was cut by 5 bases and J by 2 bases, with 16 bases left in between. This CDR3 has 15 amino acids.

This sequence joins TRBV4-1 and TRBJ1-2, with D possibly TRBD1 on 5 matching bases. The CDR3 consists of 15 residues. Germline CDR1 reads MGHRA; CDR2 reads YSYEKL. V dropped 1 base and J dropped 2 bases, with 11 bases sitting between them. The CDR3 loop reads CASSQGPGPNYGYTF. CDR3 DNA sequence: TGCGCCAGCAGCCAAGGCCCAGGGCCCAACTATGGCTACACCTTC.

The genes are TRBV6-5 and TRBJ1-1; D is perhaps TRBD1 (6 bases). Germline assignment: CDR1 MNHEY and CDR2 SVGAGI. This CDR3 contains 14 residues. V was shortened by 4 bases and J by 1 base, with 10 bases between the two germline ends. CDR3 DNA sequence: TGTGCCAGCAGTTTAGGACAGACGAACACTGAAGCTTTCTTT. Its translation is CASSLGQTNTEAFF.